A single T cell receptor beta chain is shown here with its context. The antigen remains undetermined. Combining a sample-barcoded 5' primer with a J-beta primer mix, a second PCR ran for roughly 7 to 11 cycles. Each cDNA molecule received a tag from a template-switch adaptor that had 12 random nucleotides. One entry per CDR3 protein, called by TCRdb with MiXCR from the 5' RACE reads. This table has about 1.4 million distinct CDR3 sequences, 55% to 75% appearing once. The sample originates from a study of blood T cells in healthy people across ages. The wider study: Template switching picked up about one barcoded beta molecule for each two T cells. Findings of the study overall: There were more naive CD4+ cells and higher diversity in long-lived donors than in aged donors.

Germline CDR1 reads MNHNS; CDR2 reads SASEGT. This CDR3 contains 15 residues. Trimming took 6 bases from V and 0 from J; bases not matched to a gene: 4. Staff drew ten milliliters of peripheral blood from each donor. This rearrangement joins TRBV6-1 to TRBJ2-3, with 9 positions matching TRBD2. This receptor was taken from a young man in good health. Sequencing used blood. CDR3 sequence reads: CASRSGGPSTDTQYF. The CDR3 DNA reads as TGTGCCAGCAGGAGCGGGGGGCCCAGCACAGATACGCAGTATTTT.